This T cell receptor (beta chain) stems from a study of blood T cell repertoires in COVID-19. Study overall: There were acute and convalescent COVID-19 samples, and they came from the United States, Italy and Spain. Sources were T cells, B-cell-depleted T cells, or PBMCs; the material itself was cDNA or gDNA.

In the authors' workflow: Quantification of nucleated cells was approximated via reference gene primer amplification. Assay used: immunoSEQ multiplex PCR; TCRdb lists only in-frame clones, some missing. V and J calls and clone size follow that table, whereas D and trimming were derived from the DNA. The data hold some 250,000 clones, with around 84% observed a single time. Sequencing was done on a sample of peripheral blood. This TCR came from a man in his fifties or sixties with acute or convalescent COVID-19.

The CDR3 DNA reads as TGTGCCATCACTCTAGCCTACGAGCAGTACTTC. Protein product: CAITLAYEQYF. The chain has TRBV10-3 and TRBJ2-7, with D unclear. CDR3 size: 11 residues. The germline V gene encodes CDR1 ENHRY and CDR2 SYGVKD. Between the trimmed V and J ends, which lost 7 bases and 2 bases, there was a span of 6 bases.